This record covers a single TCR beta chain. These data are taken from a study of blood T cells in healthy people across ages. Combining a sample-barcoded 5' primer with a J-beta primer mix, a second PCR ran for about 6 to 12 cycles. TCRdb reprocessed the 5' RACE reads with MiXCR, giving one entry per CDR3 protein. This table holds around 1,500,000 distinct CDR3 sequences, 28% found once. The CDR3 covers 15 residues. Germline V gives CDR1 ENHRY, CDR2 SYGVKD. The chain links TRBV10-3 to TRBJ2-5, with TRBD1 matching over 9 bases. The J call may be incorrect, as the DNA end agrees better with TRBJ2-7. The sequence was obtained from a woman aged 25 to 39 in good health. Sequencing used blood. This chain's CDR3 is CAISEPGTGYDEQYF. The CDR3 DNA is TGTGCCATCAGTGAGCCCGGGACAGGGTACGACGAGCAGTACTTC.